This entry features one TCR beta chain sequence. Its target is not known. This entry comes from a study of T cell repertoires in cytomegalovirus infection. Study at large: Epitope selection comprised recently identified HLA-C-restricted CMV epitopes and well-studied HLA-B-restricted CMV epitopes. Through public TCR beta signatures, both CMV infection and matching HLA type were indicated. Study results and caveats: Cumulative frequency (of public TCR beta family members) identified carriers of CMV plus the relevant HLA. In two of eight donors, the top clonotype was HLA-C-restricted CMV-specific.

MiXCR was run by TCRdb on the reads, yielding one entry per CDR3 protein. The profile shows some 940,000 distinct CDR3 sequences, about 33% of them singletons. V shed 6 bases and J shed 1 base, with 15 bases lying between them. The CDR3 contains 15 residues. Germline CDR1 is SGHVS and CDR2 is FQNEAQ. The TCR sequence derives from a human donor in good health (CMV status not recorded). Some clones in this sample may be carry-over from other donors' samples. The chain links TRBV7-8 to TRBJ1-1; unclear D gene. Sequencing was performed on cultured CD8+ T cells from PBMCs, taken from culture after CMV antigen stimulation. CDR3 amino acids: CASSVMVEGNTEAFF. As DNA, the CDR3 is TGTGCCAGCAGTGTAATGGTGGAGGGGAACACTGAAGCTTTCTTT.